This T cell receptor beta chain was captured in a study of metastatic and nonmetastatic thyroid tumors. Study information: Both malignant and benign thyroid patients supplied peripheral blood and tumor or nodule tissue samples, across which the repertoires of these patients were then compared. Study results and caveats: Across blood and tumor, TCR beta diversity in malignant thyroid tumors was reportedly significantly higher than in benign nodules.

As regards this clone: Antigen specificity is unknown.

Germline assignment: CDR1 SGHAT and CDR2 FQNNGV. V dropped 4 bases and J dropped 4 bases, with 13 bases sitting between them. The CDR3 covers 15 residues. Each patient came to thyroid surgery without any prior treatment (of any kind). In the source study's methods: Across clinicopathological groups, CDR3 differences served as the basis for building a distant-metastasis classifier for papillary thyroid cancer. With MiXCR, TCRdb reprocessed the PCR reads. The V and J calls and clone size come from TCRdb's table, not from the authors' own analysis. The repertoire includes roughly 14,000 clones, less than 35% of them detected once, and more than 25% sits in the top ten.

V usage is TRBV11-2 and J usage is TRBJ2-2; D uncertain. The material sequenced was tumor tissue. This receptor was taken from a female donor with papillary thyroid cancer or a benign thyroid nodule (not recorded which). Some clones in this sample may be carry-over from other donors' samples. Here the CDR3 reads CASSWQGPFTGELFF. In DNA form, the CDR3 reads TGTGCCAGCAGCTGGCAAGGGCCGTTCACCGGGGAGCTGTTTTTT. The full variable domain, with the rest looked up from reference TRBV11-2 and TRBJ2-2, is EAGVAQSPRYKIIEKRQSVAFWCNPISGHATLYWYQQILGQGPKLLIQFQNNGVVDDSQLPKDRFSAERLKGVDSTLKIQPAKLEDSAVYLCASSWQGPFTGELFFGEGSRLTVL.